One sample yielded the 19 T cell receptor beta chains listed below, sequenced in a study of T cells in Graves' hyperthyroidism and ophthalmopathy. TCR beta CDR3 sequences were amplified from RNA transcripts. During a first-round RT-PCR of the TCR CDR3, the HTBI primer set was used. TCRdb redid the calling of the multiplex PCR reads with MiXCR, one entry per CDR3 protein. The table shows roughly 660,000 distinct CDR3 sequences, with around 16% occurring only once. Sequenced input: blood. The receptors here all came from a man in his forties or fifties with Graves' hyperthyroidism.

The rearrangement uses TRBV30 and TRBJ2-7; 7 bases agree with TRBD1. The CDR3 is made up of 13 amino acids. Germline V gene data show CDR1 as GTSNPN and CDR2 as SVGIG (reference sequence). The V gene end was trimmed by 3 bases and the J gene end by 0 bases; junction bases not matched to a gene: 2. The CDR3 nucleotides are TGTGCCTGGAGCCGGACAGGCTCCTACGAGCAGTACTTC. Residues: CAWSRTGSYEQYF.

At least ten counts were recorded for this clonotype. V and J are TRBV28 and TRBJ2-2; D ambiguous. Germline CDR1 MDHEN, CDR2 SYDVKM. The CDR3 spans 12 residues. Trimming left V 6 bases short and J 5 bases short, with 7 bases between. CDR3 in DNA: TGTGCCAGCAGACCGATTACCGGGGAGCTGTTTTTT. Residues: CASRPITGELFF. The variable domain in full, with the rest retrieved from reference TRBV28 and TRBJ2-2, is DVKVTQSSRYLVKRTGEKVFLECVQDMDHENMFWYRQDPGLGLRLIYFSYDVKMKEKGDIPEGYSVSREKKERFSLILESASTNQTSMYLCASRPITGELFFGEGSRLTVL.

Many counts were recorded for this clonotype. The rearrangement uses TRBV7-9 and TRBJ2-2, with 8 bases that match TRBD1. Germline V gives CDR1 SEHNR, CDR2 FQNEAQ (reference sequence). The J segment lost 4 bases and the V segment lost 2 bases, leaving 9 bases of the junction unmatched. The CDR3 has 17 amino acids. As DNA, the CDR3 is TGTGCCAGCAGCTTACGTCAGGGGGCAATCGGCACCGGGGAGCTGTTTTTT. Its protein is CASSLRQGAIGTGELFF.

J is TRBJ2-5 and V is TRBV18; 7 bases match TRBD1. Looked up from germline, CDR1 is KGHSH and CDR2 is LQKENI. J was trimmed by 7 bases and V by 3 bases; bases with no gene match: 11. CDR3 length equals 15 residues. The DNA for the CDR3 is TGTGCCAGCTCACCTCAGGGACAGCCTGTGCGGACCCAGTACTTC. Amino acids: CASSPQGQPVRTQYF.

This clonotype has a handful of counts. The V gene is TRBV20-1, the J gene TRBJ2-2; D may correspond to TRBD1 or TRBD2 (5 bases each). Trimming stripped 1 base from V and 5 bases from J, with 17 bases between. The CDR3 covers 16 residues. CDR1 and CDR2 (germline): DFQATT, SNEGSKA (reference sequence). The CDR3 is CSARVGQGTRTGELFF. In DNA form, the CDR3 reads TGCAGTGCTAGAGTCGGTCAGGGAACTAGGACCGGGGAGCTGTTTTTT.

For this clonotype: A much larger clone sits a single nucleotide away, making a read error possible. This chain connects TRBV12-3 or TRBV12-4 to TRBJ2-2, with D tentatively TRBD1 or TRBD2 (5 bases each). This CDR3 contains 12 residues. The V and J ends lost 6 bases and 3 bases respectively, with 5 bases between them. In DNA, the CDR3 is TGTGCCAGCAGGGGGGACACCGGGGAGCTGTTTTTT. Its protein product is CASRGDTGELFF.

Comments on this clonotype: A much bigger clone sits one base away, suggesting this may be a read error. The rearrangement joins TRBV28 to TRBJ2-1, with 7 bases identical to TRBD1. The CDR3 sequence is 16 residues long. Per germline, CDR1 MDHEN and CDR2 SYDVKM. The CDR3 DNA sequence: TGTGCCAGCAATCCCACCACAGGGGAAGGCTACAATGAGCAGTCCTTC. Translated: CASNPTTGEGYNEQSF.

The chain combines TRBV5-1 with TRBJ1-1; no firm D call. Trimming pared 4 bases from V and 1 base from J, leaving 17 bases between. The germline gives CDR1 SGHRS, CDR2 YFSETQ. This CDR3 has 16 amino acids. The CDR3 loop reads CASSPGSRGRNTEAFF. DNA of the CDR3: TGCGCCAGCAGCCCCGGGAGCCGTGGGAGGAACACTGAAGCTTTCTTT. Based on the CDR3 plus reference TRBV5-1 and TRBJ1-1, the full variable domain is KAGVTQTPRYLIKTRGQQVTLSCSPISGHRSVSWYQQTPGQGLQFLFEYFSETQRNKGNFPGRFSGRQFSNSRSEMNVSTLELGDSALYLCASSPGSRGRNTEAFFGQGTRLTVV.

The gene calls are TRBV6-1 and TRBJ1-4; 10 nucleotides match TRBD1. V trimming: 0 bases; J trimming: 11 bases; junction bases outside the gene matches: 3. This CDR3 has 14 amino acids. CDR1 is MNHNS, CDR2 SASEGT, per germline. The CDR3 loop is CASSEATGQGKLFF. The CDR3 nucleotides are TGTGCCAGCAGTGAAGCAACGGGACAGGGGAAACTGTTTTTT.

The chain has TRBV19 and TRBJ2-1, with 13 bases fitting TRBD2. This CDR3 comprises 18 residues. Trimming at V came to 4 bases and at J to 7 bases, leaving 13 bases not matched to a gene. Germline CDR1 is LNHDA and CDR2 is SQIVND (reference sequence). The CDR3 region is CASSTTRQGLAGMNEQFF. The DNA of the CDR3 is TGTGCCAGTAGTACCACCCGACAGGGACTAGCGGGAATGAATGAGCAGTTCTTC.

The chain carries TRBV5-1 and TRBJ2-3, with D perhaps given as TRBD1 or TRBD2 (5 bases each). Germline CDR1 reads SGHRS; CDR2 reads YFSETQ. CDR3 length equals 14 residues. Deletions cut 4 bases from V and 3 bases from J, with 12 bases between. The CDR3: CASSRDHPTDTQYF. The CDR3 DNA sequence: TGCGCCAGCAGCCGGGACCACCCGACAGATACGCAGTATTTT.

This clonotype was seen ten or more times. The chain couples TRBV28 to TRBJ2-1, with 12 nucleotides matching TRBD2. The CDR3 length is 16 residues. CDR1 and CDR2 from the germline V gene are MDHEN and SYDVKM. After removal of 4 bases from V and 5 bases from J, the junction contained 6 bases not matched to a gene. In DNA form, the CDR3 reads TGTGCCAGCAGTTCCGCACTAGCGGGAGGTAACAATGAGCAGTTCTTC. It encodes CASSSALAGGNNEQFF.

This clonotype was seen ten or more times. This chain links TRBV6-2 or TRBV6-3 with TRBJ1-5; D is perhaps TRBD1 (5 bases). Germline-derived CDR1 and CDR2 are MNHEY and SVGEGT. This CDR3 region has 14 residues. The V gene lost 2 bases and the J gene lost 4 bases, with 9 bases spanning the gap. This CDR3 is CASSYRQINQPQHF. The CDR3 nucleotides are TGTGCCAGCAGTTACAGACAGATTAATCAGCCCCAGCATTTT.

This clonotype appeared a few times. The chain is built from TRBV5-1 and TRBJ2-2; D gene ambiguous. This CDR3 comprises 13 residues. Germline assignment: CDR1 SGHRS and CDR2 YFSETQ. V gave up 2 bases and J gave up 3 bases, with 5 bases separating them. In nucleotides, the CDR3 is TGCGCCAGCAGCTTCGGACACACCGGGGAGCTGTTTTTT. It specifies CASSFGHTGELFF. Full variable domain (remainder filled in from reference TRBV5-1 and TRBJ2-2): KAGVTQTPRYLIKTRGQQVTLSCSPISGHRSVSWYQQTPGQGLQFLFEYFSETQRNKGNFPGRFSGRQFSNSRSEMNVSTLELGDSALYLCASSFGHTGELFFGEGSRLTVL.

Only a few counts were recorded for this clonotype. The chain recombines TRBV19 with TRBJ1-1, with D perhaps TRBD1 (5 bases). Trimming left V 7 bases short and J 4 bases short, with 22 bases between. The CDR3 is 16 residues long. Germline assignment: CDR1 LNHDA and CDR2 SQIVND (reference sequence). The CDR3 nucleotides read TGTGCCAGTACCCCCGGGCAGGGAATATCGCCCACTGAAGCTTTCTTT. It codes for CASTPGQGISPTEAFF.

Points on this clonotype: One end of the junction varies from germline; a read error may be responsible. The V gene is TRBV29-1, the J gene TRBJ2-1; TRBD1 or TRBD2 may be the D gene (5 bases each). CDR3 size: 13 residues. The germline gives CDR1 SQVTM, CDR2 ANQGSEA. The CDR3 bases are TGCAGCGTTAAGAGGGGCTCCTACAATGAGCAGTCCTTC. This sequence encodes CSVKRGSYNEQSF.

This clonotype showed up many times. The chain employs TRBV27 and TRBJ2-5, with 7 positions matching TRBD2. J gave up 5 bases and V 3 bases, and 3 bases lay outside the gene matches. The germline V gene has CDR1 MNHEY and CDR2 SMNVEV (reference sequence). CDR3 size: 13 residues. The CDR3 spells CASSFEGGETQYF. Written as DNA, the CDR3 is TGTGCCAGCAGTTTCGAGGGAGGGGAGACCCAGTACTTC.

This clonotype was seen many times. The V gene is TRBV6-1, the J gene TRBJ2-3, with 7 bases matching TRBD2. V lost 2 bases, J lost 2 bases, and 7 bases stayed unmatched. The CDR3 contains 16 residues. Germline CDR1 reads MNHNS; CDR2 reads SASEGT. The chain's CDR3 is CASSESAGVPTDTQYF. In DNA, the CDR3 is TGTGCCAGCAGTGAATCTGCGGGAGTCCCCACAGATACGCAGTATTTT.

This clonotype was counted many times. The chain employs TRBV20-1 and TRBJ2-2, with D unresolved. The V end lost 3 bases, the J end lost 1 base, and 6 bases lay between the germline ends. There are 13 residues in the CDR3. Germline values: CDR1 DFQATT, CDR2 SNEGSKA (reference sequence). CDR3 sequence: CSASGVNTGELFF. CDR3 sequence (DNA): TGCAGTGCTAGTGGCGTGAACACCGGGGAGCTGTTTTTT.